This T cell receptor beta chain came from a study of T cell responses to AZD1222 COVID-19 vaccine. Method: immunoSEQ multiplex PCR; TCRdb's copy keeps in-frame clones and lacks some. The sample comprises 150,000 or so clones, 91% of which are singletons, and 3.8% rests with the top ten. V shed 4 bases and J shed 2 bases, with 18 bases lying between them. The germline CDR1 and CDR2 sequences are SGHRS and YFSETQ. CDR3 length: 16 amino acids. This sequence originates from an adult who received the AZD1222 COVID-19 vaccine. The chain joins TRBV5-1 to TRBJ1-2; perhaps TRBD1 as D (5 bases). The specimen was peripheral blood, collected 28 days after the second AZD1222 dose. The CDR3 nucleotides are TGCGCCAGCAGCCCCTGGGGCCTGACAACAAACTATGGCTACACCTTC. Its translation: CASSPWGLTTNYGYTF.